The 18 T cell receptor beta chains given below trace back to one sample, sequenced in a study of vaccination and CD4 T cells after COVID-19 (dated by TCRdb to 2022 to 2024). Their antigens remain unidentified. Library preparation employed PCR. This sample was sequenced with an Illumina iSeq 100. DNA from cultured CD4+ T cells was subjected to TCR sequencing with the Oncomine TCR Beta short-read assay at the Johns Hopkins FTIC core. The public sequencing data were trimmed at Q25 with fastp and processed into clonotypes with MiXCR by TCRdb, which kept only in-frame beta chains. Each record represents a unique CDR3 protein, reported with the most common genes and DNA among its rows. The sample table shows 15,000 or so distinct CDR3 sequences, and just under 35% are seen once. 35% to 40% of the sample is taken by the ten largest. According to the study, the label for this sample's treatment or condition signals: roughly 10-day PBMC culture with coronavirus spike peptide pools or control peptides (ViraFEST assay).

Specimen: cultured CD4+ T cells from blood. The receptors shown here come from a human donor with COVID-19.

CDR3 protein: CSAAERGHPGGTQYF. CDR3 in DNA: TGCAGTGCTGCTGAAAGGGGACACCCGGGAGGGACCCAGTACTTC. V usage is TRBV20-1 and J usage is TRBJ2-5, with TRBD2 as a possible D gene (7 bases). Germline assignment: CDR1 DFQATT and CDR2 SNEGSKA (reference sequence). The germline V and J ends were trimmed by 5 bases and 7 bases, with 23 bases remaining between them. This CDR3 spans 15 amino acids.

This clonotype has a handful of counts. The chain employs TRBV5-1 and TRBJ2-2; no clear D gene. V dropped 1 base and J dropped 2 bases, with 6 bases sitting between them. Germline V gene data show CDR1 as SGHRS and CDR2 as YFSETQ. The CDR3 loop spans 14 amino acids. CDR3 sequence: CASSLSGNTGELFF. The CDR3 DNA follows: TGCGCCAGCAGCTTGTCCGGTAACACCGGGGAGCTGTTTTTT.

The gene calls are TRBV4-1 and TRBJ2-1; 8 nucleotides match TRBD1. Germline V lookup: CDR1 MGHRA, CDR2 YSYEKL. The CDR3 loop spans 16 amino acids. The ends lost 3 bases at V and 5 bases at J; junction bases unmatched: 9. DNA for the CDR3: TGCGCCAGCAGCCACCTCATGGTGACAGGGGACAATGAGCAGTTCTTC. This encodes CASSHLMVTGDNEQFF.

This clonotype has more than one count but fewer than ten. This chain uses TRBV25-1 with TRBJ1-2; the D is unclear. The CDR3 length is 14 residues. Trimming took off 4 bases at V and 3 bases at J, with 12 bases between the two ends. The germline V gene encodes CDR1 MGHDK and CDR2 SYGVNS. This CDR3 reads CASSVLGVDYGYTF. For the CDR3, the DNA is TGTGCCAGCAGTGTCTTGGGAGTAGACTATGGCTACACCTTC.

This chain links TRBV27 with TRBJ1-1; no firm D call. CDR1 is MNHEY and CDR2 is SMNVEV in the germline V gene (reference sequence). Trimming left V 2 bases short and J 5 bases short, with 9 bases between. The length of the CDR3 is 13 residues. The CDR3 nucleotides are TGTGCCAGCAGTTTAATTTCGGGTACTGAAGCTTTCTTT. This codes for CASSLISGTEAFF.

This clonotype showed up just a few times. The CDR3 protein is CASSSQGPPGELFF. In nucleotides, the CDR3 is TGTGCCAGCAGTTCACAGGGGCCCCCCGGGGAGCTGTTTTTT. V and J are TRBV12-3 or TRBV12-4 and TRBJ2-2; TRBD1 agrees at 7 bases. The CDR3 extends over 14 amino acids. After removal of 4 bases from V and 6 bases from J, the junction contained 5 bases not matched to a gene.

This rearrangement joins TRBV7-9 to TRBJ1-1; D unresolved. The ends were cut back, 1 base at V and 7 bases at J, with 4 bases in the middle. The germline CDR1 and CDR2 sequences are SEHNR and FQNEAQ (reference sequence). The CDR3 totals 11 residues. CDR3 bases: TGTGCCAGCAGCTTAGGAGGTGAAGCTTTCTTT. Its protein product is CASSLGGEAFF. The complete variable domain, with remaining parts taken from reference TRBV7-9 and TRBJ1-1, reads DTGVSQNPRHKITKRGQNVTFRCDPISEHNRLYWYRQTLGQGPEFLTYFQNEAQLEKSRLLSDRFSAERPKGSFSTLEIQRTEQGDSAMYLCASSLGGEAFFGQGTRLTVV.

This clonotype was counted between two and nine times. The chain combines TRBV27 with TRBJ1-2; D perhaps matches TRBD1 (6 bases). Trimming cost V 2 bases and J 1 base, with 17 bases left between them. Germline CDR1 is MNHEY and CDR2 is SMNVEV (reference sequence). This CDR3 is built from 17 residues. In DNA, the CDR3 is TGTGCCAGCAGTTTAAGGGCAGGGGTTCGGGGTAACTATGGCTACACCTTC. Protein product: CASSLRAGVRGNYGYTF.

The genes are TRBV10-3 and TRBJ2-1; TRBD2 aligns across 8 bases. Trimming at V came to 3 bases and at J to 3 bases, leaving 4 bases not matched to a gene. The CDR3 contains 15 residues. CDR1 is ENHRY, CDR2 SYGVKD, per germline. The DNA for the CDR3 is TGTGCCATCAGTGAAGGCGGGGGGCTCTACAATGAGCAGTTCTTC. Translation gives CAISEGGGLYNEQFF.

The CDR3 nucleotides read TGTGCCAGCTCACCGTTGGATACGCAGTATTTT. Translation gives CASSPLDTQYF. The chain links TRBV18 to TRBJ2-3; D not certain. The germline V gene encodes CDR1 KGHSH and CDR2 LQKENI. This CDR3 has 11 residues. V was trimmed by 3 bases and J by 6 bases, leaving 4 bases between them.

The chain recombines TRBV15 with TRBJ1-5; 7 nucleotides align to TRBD1. V was clipped by 3 bases and J by 8 bases; unmatched bases: 10. CDR3 size: 15 residues. Germline V gives CDR1 LNHNV, CDR2 YYDKDF (reference sequence). Here the CDR3 reads CATSSSRGGWEPQHF. CDR3 sequence (DNA): TGTGCCACCAGCAGTTCCAGGGGGGGGTGGGAGCCCCAGCATTTT.

The V call is TRBV25-1, the J call TRBJ1-2; D is unresolved. There are 11 residues in the CDR3. Trimming removed 6 bases at V and 3 bases at J, with 5 bases between. CDR1 is MGHDK, CDR2 SYGVNS, per germline. For the CDR3, the DNA is TGTGCCAGCAGGCAGGACTATGGCTACACCTTC. Translating it yields CASRQDYGYTF.

This clonotype was observed a handful of times. V usage is TRBV5-1 and J usage is TRBJ1-5; perhaps TRBD1 as D (5 bases). The germline gives CDR1 SGHRS, CDR2 YFSETQ. V shed 4 bases and J shed 4 bases, with 15 bases lying between them. The CDR3 length is 15 residues. CDR3: CASSDGHSTNQPQHF. The CDR3 nucleotides read TGCGCCAGCAGCGATGGACATAGCACAAATCAGCCCCAGCATTTT.

The chain joins TRBV5-1 to TRBJ2-2, with TRBD1 identical over 8 bases. Losses at the gene ends were 2 bases for V and 5 bases for J; bases not matched to a gene: 5. CDR3 length: 15 amino acids. Germline V gene lookup returns CDR1 SGHRS and CDR2 YFSETQ. CDR3 sequence: CASSFQGAGTGELFF. The CDR3 nucleotides are TGCGCCAGCAGCTTTCAGGGGGCGGGAACCGGGGAGCTGTTTTTT.

This chain links TRBV20-1 with TRBJ2-3; no clear D. Trimming stripped 5 bases from V and 0 bases from J, with 15 bases between. The germline V gene has CDR1 DFQATT and CDR2 SNEGSKA (reference sequence). This CDR3 comprises 15 residues. The CDR3 sequence is CSAPKTATSTDTQYF. The CDR3 DNA sequence: TGCAGTGCTCCCAAGACCGCGACTAGCACAGATACGCAGTATTTT.

The chain is built from TRBV7-2 and TRBJ1-1, with 7 bases aligning to TRBD1. CDR3 length: 15 amino acids. Germline V gene data show CDR1 as SGHTA and CDR2 as FQGNSA. Germline trimming cut 4 bases from V and 11 bases from J; bases unmatched to any gene: 16. The CDR3 coding sequence is TGTGCCAGCAGCTCGACACAGGGGCTCCAAGGTGGCGCTTTCTTT. This sequence encodes CASSSTQGLQGGAFF.

This chain connects TRBV10-3 to TRBJ2-3; no clear D. Per germline, CDR1 ENHRY and CDR2 SYGVKD. The CDR3 contains 12 residues. V was trimmed by 7 bases and J by 0 bases, leaving 5 bases between them. CDR3 DNA sequence: TGTGCCATCAAGGACAGCACAGATACGCAGTATTTT. Translated: CAIKDSTDTQYF.

This chain joins TRBV19 and TRBJ1-2; D call uncertain. CDR3 size: 13 residues. Per the germline V gene, CDR1 is LNHDA and CDR2 is SQIVND (reference sequence). V was trimmed by 1 base and J by 10 bases, leaving 13 bases between them. Written as DNA, the CDR3 is TGTGCCAGTAGTATAGGCCCCGGAAGCGACTACACCTTC. This translates into CASSIGPGSDYTF.